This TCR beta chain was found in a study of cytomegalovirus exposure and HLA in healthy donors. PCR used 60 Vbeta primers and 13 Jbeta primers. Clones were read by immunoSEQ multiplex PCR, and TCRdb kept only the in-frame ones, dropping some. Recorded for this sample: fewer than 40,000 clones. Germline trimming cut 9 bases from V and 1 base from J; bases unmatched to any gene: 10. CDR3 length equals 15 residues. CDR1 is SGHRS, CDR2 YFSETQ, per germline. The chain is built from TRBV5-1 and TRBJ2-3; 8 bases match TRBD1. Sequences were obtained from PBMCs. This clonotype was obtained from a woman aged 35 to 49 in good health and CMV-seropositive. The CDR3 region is CATKTGGVGTDTQYF. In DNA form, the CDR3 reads TGCGCCACCAAAACAGGGGGTGTGGGCACAGATACGCAGTATTTT.